This T cell receptor beta chain was retrieved from a study of blood T cell repertoires in COVID-19 (TCRdb year 2020). Study-wide context: Samples from collaborators originated in the United States, Italy and Spain and spanned both the acute and convalescent phases of COVID-19. Nearly every sample came with metadata listing a de-identified subject ID, COVID-19 status, age in years and sex. The samples were drawn from two sources: the first 160 participants of the ongoing ImmuneRACE study, and 1,000 to 1,500 subjects contributed by 6 global collaborators. Deeply sampled blood TCRbeta repertoires from subjects exposed to, actively infected with, or recovered from COVID-19 were included in the dataset. The prospective study material was composed of cDNA or gDNA derived from T cells, B-cell-depleted T cells, or PBMCs. The repertoires were released in a freely available public database intended as a resource for research on the immune response to SARS-CoV-2. Where available, HLA class I and class II types were taken from metadata supplied by the sample provider and were not determined by assay-based typing.

Each collaborating institution followed its own protocols to collect whole blood in K2EDTA tubes. Collaborator samples were shipped for TCRbeta analysis as frozen whole blood, isolated PBMCs, or DNA extracted from either sample type. V was cut back by 2 bases and J by 0 bases, leaving a gap of 8 bases between them. The cysteine opens and the phenylalanine closes a CDR3 of 15 amino acids. Just CDR3 DNA is preserved here, 45 bases in frame from base 1. The germline V gene yields SGHRS for CDR1 and YFSETQ for CDR2. TCRbeta CDR3 regions were amplified from genomic DNA by means of the immunoSEQ Assay, a bias-controlled multiplex PCR. Per the authors' processing: The number of nucleated cells in each sample was estimated from the amplification of reference gene primers within the assay. Sequence reads were collapsed and filtered to measure the absolute abundance of every unique TCRbeta CDR3 rearrangement. For each sample, productive Simpson clonality was calculated by taking the square root of Simpson's diversity index across productive rearrangements. Entries here come from immuneACCESS through TCRdb and include only in-frame sequences with V and J called. Some clones fail to appear in such tables; in the studies checked, an unresolved V gene covers under half of the shortfall, and the cause of the remainder is unknown. V and J calls and clone size are as listed in that table; D and trimming were resolved from the DNA. A total of about 140,000 clones appear in this sample, 84% of them only once. Around 9.6% of the sample goes to the ten largest clones.

For this clone: Which antigen it targets is not known. Per-nucleotide qualities are absent, and no much larger clonotype sits a single base away.

Summary of the overall study and its limitations: The amount of clinical and demographic metadata varied by source and participant and was provided uncurated.

The chain is assembled from TRBV5-1 and TRBJ2-2; the D gene assignment is ambiguous. Sequenced sample: peripheral blood. This sequence was found in a man aged 55 to 70 with active or convalescent COVID-19. DNA sequence: TGCGCCAGCAGCTTTCTTGCGGCGAACACCGGGGAGCTGTTTTTT. The resulting protein is CASSFLAANTGELFF.